The 24 T cell receptor beta chains reported below all come from one sample, sequenced in a study of blood T cells in healthy people across ages. The authors ran a second PCR of roughly 7 to 11 cycles using a sample-barcoded 5' primer and a J-beta primer mix. TCRdb reprocessed the 5' RACE reads with MiXCR, giving one entry per CDR3 protein. The sample has more than 800,000 distinct CDR3 sequences; about 28% are singletons. The sample taken for sequencing was blood. The receptors here all came from a woman over 75 in good health.

This chain connects TRBV20-1 to TRBJ1-1; no reliable D call. The length of the CDR3 is 11 residues. CDR1 is DFQATT and CDR2 is SNEGSKA in the germline V gene (reference sequence). V lost 6 bases and J 7 bases, leaving 12 bases between the germline ends. DNA of the CDR3: TGCAGTGCGGAAAGAGCTCTTGAAGCTTTCTTT. As protein: CSAERALEAFF.

The V gene is TRBV20-1, the J gene TRBJ1-5; no firm D call. The V end lost 1 base, the J end lost 1 base, and 5 bases lay between the germline ends. The CDR3 covers 13 residues. CDR1 is DFQATT and CDR2 is SNEGSKA in the germline V gene (reference sequence). DNA for the CDR3: TGCAGTGCTAGAGCATACAGCAATCAGCCCCAGCATTTT. It specifies CSARAYSNQPQHF.

This clonotype was detected many times. The chain employs TRBV20-1 and TRBJ2-1; 8 bases are shared with TRBD1. Germline values: CDR1 DFQATT, CDR2 SNEGSKA (reference sequence). The CDR3 has 13 residues. The J segment lost 5 bases and the V segment lost 6 bases, leaving 6 bases of the junction unmatched. The CDR3 DNA follows: TGCAGTGCCTTGGACAGGGCCCACAATGAGCAGTTCTTC. Translation gives CSALDRAHNEQFF.

Ten or more counts support this clonotype. This sequence joins TRBV12-3 or TRBV12-4 and TRBJ2-1, with D maybe TRBD1 (5 bases). The CDR3 consists of 13 residues. Trimming took off 5 bases at V and 7 bases at J, with 12 bases between the two ends. CDR3 nucleotides: TGTGCCAGCAGTGCTCAGGGATTTAATGAGCAGTTCTTC. Translating gives CASSAQGFNEQFF.

This clonotype was seen only a few times. A single base separates this from a much larger clone, so it may be a read error. This sequence joins TRBV15 and TRBJ2-1; D tentatively reads TRBD1 or TRBD2 (5 bases each). The CDR3 has 12 amino acids. Trimming removed 5 bases from V and 9 bases from J, with 11 bases in between. From germline, CDR1 is LNHNV and CDR2 YYDKDF (reference sequence). The DNA of the CDR3 is TGTGCCACCAGCCGGGGACGCGGTGAGCAGTTCTTC. Amino acid sequence: CATSRGRGEQFF.

This clonotype was counted many times. The genes are TRBV27 and TRBJ2-1, with TRBD1 as a possible D gene (5 bases). V dropped 5 bases and J dropped 0 bases, with 11 bases sitting between them. Germline CDR1 reads MNHEY; CDR2 reads SMNVEV (reference sequence). This CDR3 has 15 residues. CDR3 DNA: TGTGCCAGCAGTCCCGACAGCCTCTCCTACAATGAGCAGTTCTTC. Translation: CASSPDSLSYNEQFF.

Points on this clonotype: A read error is possible here, since a much larger clone lies one base away. The V gene is TRBV11-2, the J gene TRBJ2-1, with D perhaps TRBD1 or TRBD2 (5 bases each). The CDR3 has 16 amino acids. V lost 5 bases to trimming and J lost 5 bases, with 19 bases between them. The germline V gene encodes CDR1 SGHAT and CDR2 FQNNGV. The CDR3 nucleotides read TGTGCCAGCAGCCCCCTGATGGCCGGGACCAACAATGAGCAGTTCTTC. It translates to CASSPLMAGTNNEQFF. Complete variable domain (other parts from reference TRBV11-2 and TRBJ2-1): EAGVAQSPRYKIIEKRQSVAFWCNPISGHATLYWYQQILGQGPKLLIQFQNNGVVDDSQLPKDRFSAERLKGVDSTLKIQPAKLEDSAVYLCASSPLMAGTNNEQFFGPGTRLTVL.

As to this clonotype: This may come from a read error, since a much larger clone is one base off. The chain joins TRBV6-6 to TRBJ2-4, with D possibly being TRBD2 (5 bases). The tail of the sequence fits TRBJ2-7 better, so the J call may be wrong. Germline loops: CDR1 MNHNY, CDR2 SVGAGI (reference sequence). CDR3 length: 16 amino acids. This CDR3 is CASSYLMTIGDYEQYF. For the CDR3, the DNA is TGTGCCAGCAGTTACCTCATGACTATCGGGGACTACGAGCAGTACTTC.

This clonotype was detected many times. The chain has TRBV7-2 and TRBJ2-3; possibly TRBD2 for D (5 bases). The CDR3 spans 12 residues. The germline V gene encodes CDR1 SGHTA and CDR2 FQGNSA. V dropped 5 bases and J dropped 10 bases, with 13 bases sitting between them. The CDR3 spells CASSAGLASQYF. CDR3 coding DNA: TGTGCCAGCAGCGCAGGACTTGCTTCGCAGTATTTT.

This clonotype was detected only a few times. The genes are TRBV20-1 and TRBJ1-5, with no clear D. This CDR3 contains 17 residues. Trimming shortened V by 0 bases and J by 0 bases, and 15 bases separated the two germline ends. Germline V gene sequence: CDR1 DFQATT, CDR2 SNEGSKA (reference sequence). CDR3 sequence reads: CSARDGAAHYSNQPQHF. In DNA form, the CDR3 reads TGCAGTGCTAGAGATGGAGCAGCTCACTATAGCAATCAGCCCCAGCATTTT.

This clonotype was seen many times. A clone one base away is much larger, so this may be a read error. This chain uses TRBV7-2 with TRBJ2-5, with 7 bases that match TRBD1. Germline V gene data show CDR1 as SGHTA and CDR2 as FQGNSA. This CDR3 region has 13 residues. V shed 7 bases, J shed 2 bases, and the junction held 4 bases outside the gene matches. CDR3 residues: CASNRGQQETQYF. The CDR3, as DNA: TGTGCCAGCAACCGGGGACAGCAAGAGACCCAGTACTTC. Full variable domain (remainder filled in from reference TRBV7-2 and TRBJ2-5): GAGVSQSPSNKVTEKGKDVELRCDPISGHTALYWYRQSLGQGLEFLIYFQGNSAPDKSGLPSDRFSAERTGGSVSTLTIQRTQQEDSAVYLCASNRGQQETQYFGPGTRLLVL.

This clonotype was picked up a small number of times. V is TRBV3-1 and J is TRBJ2-1; 10 bases are a match to TRBD1. Germline CDR1 reads LGHDT; CDR2 reads YNNKEL (reference sequence). The CDR3 loop spans 17 amino acids. Unmatched junction bases numbered 10, after V lost 4 bases and J lost 4 bases. DNA for the CDR3: TGTGCCAGCAGCCTATACGGGACAGGGGAGAAATACAATGAGCAGTTCTTC. Protein sequence: CASSLYGTGEKYNEQFF.

CDR3 protein: CAWSVGTHATNEKLFF. CDR3 DNA: TGTGCCTGGAGTGTCGGGACACATGCAACTAATGAAAAACTGTTTTTT. V and J are TRBV30 and TRBJ1-4; TRBD1 might be the D (6 bases). The CDR3 spans 16 residues. In germline, CDR1 is GTSNPN, CDR2 SVGIG (reference sequence). Trimming removed 0 bases at V and 0 bases at J, with 11 bases between.

As for this clonotype: A read error may explain this, as a much larger clone is one base away. The chain combines TRBV12-3 or TRBV12-4 with TRBJ2-1; 9 bases map to TRBD1. CDR3 length: 16 residues. The V and J ends lost 5 bases and 6 bases, in that order; junction bases with no gene match: 11. CDR3 coding DNA: TGTGCCAGCAGTCTTCCGGGACAGGGCTTTCGCAATGAGCAGTTCTTC. Protein: CASSLPGQGFRNEQFF.

The CDR3 sequence: CASRQGVGYGYTF. The CDR3 DNA sequence: TGTGCCAGCAGGCAGGGGGTGGGCTATGGCTACACCTTC. The gene calls are TRBV2 and TRBJ1-2; 7 positions agree with TRBD1. With 6 bases clipped from V and 4 bases from J, the junction kept 5 bases outside the gene matches. This CDR3 has 13 amino acids. Germline V gives CDR1 SNHLY, CDR2 FYNNEI.

With regard to this clonotype: A much larger clone lies one base from this, so it may be a read error. The rearrangement joins TRBV20-1 to TRBJ2-3; weak D call: TRBD1 (6 bases). Looked up from germline, CDR1 is DFQATT and CDR2 is SNEGSKA (reference sequence). The CDR3 length is 15 residues. The V end was cut by 6 bases, the J end by 3 bases, with 19 bases between. CDR3 sequence (DNA): TGCAGTGCCTTCTCGGGCAGGGGACGGACAGATACGCAGTATTTT. It is translated as CSAFSGRGRTDTQYF.

The chain joins TRBV9 to TRBJ2-3; D not certain. CDR1 and CDR2 (germline): SGDLS, YYNGEE. The CDR3 has 15 amino acids. V was trimmed by 1 base and J by 1 base, leaving 10 bases between them. CDR3 sequence: CASSVSPGGTDTQYF. CDR3 bases: TGTGCCAGCAGCGTAAGCCCGGGTGGCACAGATACGCAGTATTTT.

This clonotype was seen at least ten times. V is TRBV6-1 and J is TRBJ2-1, with TRBD2 identical over 8 bases. After removal of 10 bases from V and 0 bases from J, the junction contained 8 bases not matched to a gene. This CDR3 has 15 residues. Germline CDR1 and CDR2: MNHNS and SASEGT. CDR3 amino acids: CAIQRGPSSYNEQFF. The CDR3 DNA sequence: TGTGCCATACAGCGGGGGCCGAGCTCCTACAATGAGCAGTTCTTC.

This clonotype was recorded many times. The CDR3 loop is CSARLPGVDTQYF. The CDR3, as DNA: TGCAGTGCTAGATTACCCGGGGTAGATACGCAGTATTTT. This chain connects TRBV20-1 to TRBJ2-3; D possibly corresponds to TRBD2 (5 bases). With 2 bases removed from V and 5 bases from J, the gap between germline ends came to 11 bases. Per germline, CDR1 DFQATT and CDR2 SNEGSKA (reference sequence). This CDR3 comprises 13 residues.

This clonotype was seen just once. This chain links TRBV20-1 with TRBJ2-7, with 7 nucleotides matching TRBD1. This CDR3 is 15 amino acids long. The trim removed 2 bases at V and 2 bases at J, leaving 9 bases unmatched. Germline assignment: CDR1 DFQATT and CDR2 SNEGSKA (reference sequence). CDR3 amino acids: CSARSRQGLTYEQYF. CDR3 DNA sequence: TGCAGTGCTAGATCCCGACAGGGTCTTACCTACGAGCAGTACTTC.

The V and J genes are TRBV6-5 and TRBJ1-1; D gene ambiguous. V lost 2 bases and J 1 base, leaving 8 bases between the germline ends. CDR3 length: 14 residues. Looked up from germline, CDR1 is MNHEY and CDR2 is SVGAGI. The CDR3 nucleotides read TGTGCCAGCAGTTACCCGACACAGAACACTGAAGCTTTCTTT. Its translation: CASSYPTQNTEAFF.

The chain employs TRBV28 and TRBJ2-4; maybe TRBD2 (5 bases). The CDR3 is 15 amino acids. Germline-derived CDR1 and CDR2 are MDHEN and SYDVKM. V dropped 3 bases and J dropped 0 bases, with 9 bases sitting between them. The chain's CDR3 is CASSFGLLAKNIQYF. The CDR3 region has the DNA TGTGCCAGCAGTTTTGGACTTCTAGCCAAAAACATTCAGTACTTC.

This clonotype was recorded many times. V usage is TRBV7-2 and J usage is TRBJ2-5; D unclear. Germline CDR1 is SGHTA and CDR2 is FQGNSA. V lost 5 bases, J lost 3 bases, and 19 bases lay in between. The CDR3 extends over 16 amino acids. CDR3 nucleotide sequence: TGTGCCAGCAGCGACCCAGGATGGGCGAGAAAAGAGACCCAGTACTTC. Translation gives CASSDPGWARKETQYF.

CDR3 sequence reads: CASRRTGADTGELFF. CDR3 nucleotide sequence: TGTGCCAGCAGACGGACAGGGGCGGACACCGGGGAGCTGTTTTTT. The V and J genes are TRBV3-1 and TRBJ2-2; 9 bases line up with TRBD1. The germline V gene has CDR1 LGHDT and CDR2 YNNKEL (reference sequence). This CDR3 spans 15 amino acids. V shed 6 bases and J 3 bases; nucleotides not matched to a gene: 5.